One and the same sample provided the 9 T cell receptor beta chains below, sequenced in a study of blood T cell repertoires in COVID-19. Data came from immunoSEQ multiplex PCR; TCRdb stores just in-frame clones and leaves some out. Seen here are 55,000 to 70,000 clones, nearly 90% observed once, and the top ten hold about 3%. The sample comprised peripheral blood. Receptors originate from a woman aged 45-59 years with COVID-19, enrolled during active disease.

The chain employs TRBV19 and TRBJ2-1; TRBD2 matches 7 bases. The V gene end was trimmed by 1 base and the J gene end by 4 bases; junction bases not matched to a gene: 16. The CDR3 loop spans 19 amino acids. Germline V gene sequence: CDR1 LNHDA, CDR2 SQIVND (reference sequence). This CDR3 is CASSIAVSTWGSGYNEQFF. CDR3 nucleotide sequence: TGTGCCAGTAGTATAGCCGTCTCCACCTGGGGTAGCGGGTACAATGAGCAGTTCTTC.

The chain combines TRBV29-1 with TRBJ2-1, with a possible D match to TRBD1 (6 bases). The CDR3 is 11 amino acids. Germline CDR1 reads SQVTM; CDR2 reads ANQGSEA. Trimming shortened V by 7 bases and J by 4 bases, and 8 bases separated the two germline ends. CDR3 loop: CSAQGYNEQFF. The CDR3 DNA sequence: TGCAGCGCCCAGGGGTACAATGAGCAGTTCTTC.

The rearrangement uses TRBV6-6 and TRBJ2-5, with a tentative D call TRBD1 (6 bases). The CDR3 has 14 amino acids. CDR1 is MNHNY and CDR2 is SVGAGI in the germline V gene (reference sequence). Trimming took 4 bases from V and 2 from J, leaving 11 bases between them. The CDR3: CASSSGQRQETQYF. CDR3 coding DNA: TGTGCCAGCAGTTCCGGACAGAGACAAGAGACCCAGTACTTC.

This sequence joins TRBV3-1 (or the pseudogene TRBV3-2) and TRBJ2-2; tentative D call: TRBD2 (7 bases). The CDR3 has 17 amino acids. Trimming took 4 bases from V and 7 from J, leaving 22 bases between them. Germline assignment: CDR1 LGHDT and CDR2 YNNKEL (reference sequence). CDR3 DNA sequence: TGTGCCAGCAGCCGAGGATACTCGGGGGGCCTCGACGGGGAGCTGTTTTTT. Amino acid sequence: CASSRGYSGGLDGELFF.

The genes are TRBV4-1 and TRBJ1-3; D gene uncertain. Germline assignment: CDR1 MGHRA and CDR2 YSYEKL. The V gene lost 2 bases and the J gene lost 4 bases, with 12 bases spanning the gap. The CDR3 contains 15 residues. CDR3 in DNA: TGCGCCAGCAGCCAATGGTCGGGTGCAGGAAACACCATATATTTT. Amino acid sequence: CASSQWSGAGNTIYF.

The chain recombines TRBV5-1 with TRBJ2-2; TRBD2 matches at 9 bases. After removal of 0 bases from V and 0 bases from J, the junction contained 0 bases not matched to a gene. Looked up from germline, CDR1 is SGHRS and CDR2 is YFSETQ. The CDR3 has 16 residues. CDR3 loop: CASSLGLAANTGELFF. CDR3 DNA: TGCGCCAGCAGCTTGGGACTAGCGGCGAACACCGGGGAGCTGTTTTTT.

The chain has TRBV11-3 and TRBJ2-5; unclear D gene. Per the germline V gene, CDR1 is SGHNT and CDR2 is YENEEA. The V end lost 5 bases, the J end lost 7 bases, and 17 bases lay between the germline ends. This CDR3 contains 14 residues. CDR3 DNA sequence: TGTGCCAGCAGCCGACGGCCCGACCGAGGGACCCAGTACTTC. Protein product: CASSRRPDRGTQYF.

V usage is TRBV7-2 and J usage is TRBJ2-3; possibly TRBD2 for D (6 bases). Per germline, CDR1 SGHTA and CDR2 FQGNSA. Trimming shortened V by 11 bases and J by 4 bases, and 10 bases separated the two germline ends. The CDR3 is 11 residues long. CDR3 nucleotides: TGTGCCTCCGGGAGCGCAGATACGCAGTATTTT. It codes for CASGSADTQYF.

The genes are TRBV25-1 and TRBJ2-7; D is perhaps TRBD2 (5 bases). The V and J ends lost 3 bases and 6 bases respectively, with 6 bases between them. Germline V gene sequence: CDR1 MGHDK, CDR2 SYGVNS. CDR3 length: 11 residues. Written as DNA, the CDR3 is TGTGCCAGCAGTGATAGCGTCGAGCAGTACTTC. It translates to CASSDSVEQYF.